The rows below give T cell receptor beta chains drawn from one sample of a study of control samples from healthy donors and cancer patients. Measured with immunoSEQ multiplex PCR; TCRdb has only the in-frame clones, and not every one. The sample contains tens of thousands of clones, about 90% of which appear only once. The source material was blood. The receptors were gathered from a woman between 50 and 59 years old in good health. Both conserved end residues are part of each CDR3. D genes are given only for firm matches. Only part of the rows carry a size: once, few, many, or a class if the clone is expanded.

>TRBV6-5|-|15|-|TRBJ1-1
TGTGCCAGCAGTTACCTGGGGGGCGCCAACACTGAAGCTTTCTTT
CASSYLGGANTEAFF
>TRBV19|-|16|-|TRBJ2-3
TGTGCCAGTAGTATACATCAGGGGGGCGGCACAGATACGCAGTATTTT
CASSIHQGGGTDTQYF
>TRBV3-1/TRBV3-2|-|13|-|TRBJ2-3
TGTGCCAGCAGCCAAGGGGCCACGAGGAAGCAGTATTTT
CASSQGATRKQYF
>TRBV9|TRBD2|15|-|TRBJ2-3
TGTGCCAGCAGCCCCAGCGGGAGCGGTACAGATACGCAGTATTTT
CASSPSGSGTDTQYF
>TRBV5-1|-|14|-|TRBJ1-2
TGCGCCAGCAGCCGACCGACGGATGGAGGGGGCTACACCTTC
CASSRPTDGGGYTF
>TRBV29-1|-|12|-|TRBJ1-5
TGCAGCGCCCGGGACATCGATCAGCCCCAGCATTTT
CSARDIDQPQHF
>TRBV5-1|-|14|-|TRBJ2-3
TGCGCCAGCAGCTTCCTCGGACGCACAGATACGCAGTATTTT
CASSFLGRTDTQYF
>TRBV15|TRBD1|13|-|TRBJ2-7
TGTGCCACCAGCGAACAGGGGGCCTACGAGCAGTACTTC
CATSEQGAYEQYF
>TRBV5-1|-|15|-|TRBJ2-1
TGCGCCAGCAGCTCTGGGCGGGAAGACTACAATGAGCAGTTCTTC
CASSSGREDYNEQFF
>TRBV6-2/TRBV6-3|-|11|few|TRBJ2-7
TGTGCCAGCAGTTCAACCTACGAGCAGTACTTC
CASSSTYEQYF
>TRBV6-6|TRBD1|14|once|TRBJ1-2
TGTGCCAGCAGTCCTACGCCAACGGGACAGATCTACACCTTC
CASSPTPTGQIYTF
>TRBV30|-|14|-|TRBJ1-4
TGTGCCTGGACCGAGGACGTACAGGTTGAAAAACTGTTTTTT
CAWTEDVQVEKLFF
>TRBV23-1|-|16|once|TRBJ2-3
TGCGCCAGCAGTCAATCGGGACCGGGAGACACAGATACGCAGTATTTT
CASSQSGPGDTDTQYF
>TRBV14|-|13|-|TRBJ1-1
TGTGCCAGCAGCCAGGGGGCGAACACTGAAGCTTTCTTT
CASSQGANTEAFF
>TRBV10-1|TRBD2|15|-|TRBJ2-1
TGCGCCAGCAGTGATGGACTAGCGGGAATCGGTGAGCAGTTCTTC
CASSDGLAGIGEQFF
>TRBV5-1|-|16|few|TRBJ2-2
TGCGCCAGCAGCTTGAGACAGCTCGAGAGGACCGGGGAGCTGTTTTTT
CASSLRQLERTGELFF
>TRBV28|TRBD2|17|-|TRBJ2-7
TGTGCCAGCACCCGGCCGAAAGGGGCGGGGGGAAACCTCGAGCAGTACTTC
CASTRPKGAGGNLEQYF
>TRBV28|-|15|-|TRBJ1-3
TGTGCCAGCAGTTCATATTCCGGGACACTTGGCACCATATATTTT
CASSSYSGTLGTIYF
>TRBV4-2|-|14|once|TRBJ2-5
TGTGCCAGCAGCCAAGACGGGGGTTCGGAGACCCAGTACTTC
CASSQDGGSETQYF
>TRBV24-1|-|14|-|TRBJ2-2
TGTGCCACCAGTGAACGTGGAGGTACCGGGGAGCTGTTTTTT
CATSERGGTGELFF
>TRBV19|TRBD2|15|-|TRBJ2-1
TGTGCCAGTAGTATACAGACTAGCGGGAGCGATGAGCAGTTCTTC
CASSIQTSGSDEQFF
>TRBV5-1|-|16|-|TRBJ1-4
TGCGCCAGCAGCCGTGAGACAGGCTCGAGGAATGAAAAACTGTTTTTT
CASSRETGSRNEKLFF
>TRBV7-9|-|16|-|TRBJ2-2
TGTGCCAGCAGCTTAGCGATTGGGAGGATTCCCGGGGAGCTGTTTTTT
CASSLAIGRIPGELFF
>TRBV15|-|15|-|TRBJ1-4
TGTGCCACCAGCAGCGGGGAGGGGATCCTTCAAAAACTGTTTTTT
CATSSGEGILQKLFF
>TRBV28|TRBD2|16|-|TRBJ2-1
TGTGCCAGCAGTTTTATTAGCGGGAGGTACTACAATGAGCAGTTCTTC
CASSFISGRYYNEQFF
>TRBV6-5|-|13|-|TRBJ1-2
TGTGCCAGCAGCTCCGGGCCAACGTATGGCTACACCTTC
CASSSGPTYGYTF
>TRBV30|-|12|-|TRBJ1-1
TGTGCCTGGGTTCAGGGAAACACTGAAGCTTTCTTT
CAWVQGNTEAFF
>TRBV7-6|TRBD2|16|-|TRBJ2-3
TGTGCCAGCCGCAAGCGGGAGGGTACTAGCACAGATACGCAGTATTTT
CASRKREGTSTDTQYF
>TRBV19|-|15|few|TRBJ1-4
TGTGCCAGTAGTCCGCACGGTGCAACTAATGAAAAACTGTTTTTT
CASSPHGATNEKLFF